These T cell receptor beta chains were read from a single sample in a study of beta chain features in type 1 diabetes. Libraries were prepared by immunoSEQ multiplex PCR; TCRdb keeps only in-frame clonotypes and omits some of them. The sample includes 810,000 or so clones, 15% to 20% seen only once; the top ten take 0.02% to 0.025%. Specimen: naive CD4+ T cells from blood. These receptors were obtained from a woman between 18 and 30 years old in good health. Both conserved end residues are part of each CDR3. A D gene is named only where the DNA matches it firmly. Not every row has a clone size; where given, it reads once, few, many or a size class.

j_gene: TRBJ1-1; v_gene: TRBV6-1; d_gene: NA; abundance: few; CDR3aa: CASLVSGQGTEAFF; CDR3nt: TGTGCCAGCCTCGTCTCGGGGCAAGGGACTGAAGCTTTCTTT
j_gene: TRBJ2-7; v_gene: TRBV4-2; d_gene: TRBD2; abundance: few; CDR3aa: CASSQTSGRVNEQYF; CDR3nt: TGTGCCAGCAGCCAAACTAGCGGGAGGGTAAACGAGCAGTACTTC
j_gene: TRBJ2-1; v_gene: TRBV28; d_gene: NA; abundance: NA; CDR3aa: CASSFGGTASMNQFF; CDR3nt: TGTGCCAGCAGTTTTGGGGGGACAGCCTCAATGAATCAGTTCTTC
j_gene: TRBJ1-2; v_gene: TRBV5-1; d_gene: NA; abundance: NA; CDR3aa: CASSLEVLDGYTF; CDR3nt: TGCGCCAGCAGCTTGGAGGTTTTGGATGGCTACACCTTC
j_gene: TRBJ1-5; v_gene: TRBV10-3; d_gene: TRBD1; abundance: NA; CDR3aa: CAIGRDRDNQPQHF; CDR3nt: TGTGCCATCGGGAGGGACAGGGACAATCAGCCCCAGCATTTT
j_gene: TRBJ1-5; v_gene: TRBV28; d_gene: NA; abundance: NA; CDR3aa: CASRGWGDQPQHF; CDR3nt: TGTGCCAGCAGAGGCTGGGGGGATCAGCCCCAGCATTTT
j_gene: TRBJ2-2; v_gene: TRBV7-9; d_gene: NA; abundance: NA; CDR3aa: CASSLWGARNTGELFF; CDR3nt: TGTGCCAGCAGCTTATGGGGGGCGCGGAACACCGGGGAGCTGTTTTTT
j_gene: TRBJ1-5; v_gene: TRBV2; d_gene: NA; abundance: NA; CDR3aa: CATTPGGGNQPQHF; CDR3nt: TGTGCCACTACCCCTGGAGGAGGCAATCAGCCCCAGCATTTT
j_gene: TRBJ1-4; v_gene: TRBV11-2; d_gene: NA; abundance: few; CDR3aa: CASSLGYGPGRMIKLFF; CDR3nt: TGTGCCAGCAGCTTAGGGTACGGACCGGGAAGAATGATCAAACTGTTTTTT
j_gene: TRBJ2-1; v_gene: TRBV15; d_gene: TRBD1; abundance: NA; CDR3aa: CATSRLGQGVSNEQFF; CDR3nt: TGTGCCACCAGCCGACTTGGACAGGGGGTTTCCAATGAGCAGTTCTTC
j_gene: TRBJ2-1; v_gene: TRBV28; d_gene: NA; abundance: few; CDR3aa: CASSPMGQSNEQFF; CDR3nt: TGTGCCAGCAGTCCAATGGGGCAGAGTAATGAGCAGTTCTTC
j_gene: TRBJ2-7; v_gene: TRBV27; d_gene: NA; abundance: few; CDR3aa: CASRRDTPSRGYEQYF; CDR3nt: TGTGCCAGCAGAAGGGACACACCCTCGCGGGGCTACGAGCAGTACTTC
j_gene: TRBJ1-4; v_gene: TRBV5-8; d_gene: NA; abundance: few; CDR3aa: CASSLVQIATNEKLFF; CDR3nt: TGTGCCAGCAGCTTGGTTCAAATAGCAACTAATGAAAAACTGTTTTTT
j_gene: TRBJ2-2; v_gene: TRBV7-6; d_gene: TRBD2; abundance: NA; CDR3aa: CASSPLAGTNTGELFF; CDR3nt: TGTGCCAGCAGCCCCCTAGCGGGAACGAACACCGGGGAGCTGTTTTTT
j_gene: TRBJ1-5; v_gene: TRBV20-1; d_gene: NA; abundance: few; CDR3aa: CSAGQPQHF; CDR3nt: TGCAGTGCAGGCCAGCCCCAGCATTTT
j_gene: TRBJ2-7; v_gene: TRBV5-1; d_gene: TRBD1; abundance: few; CDR3aa: CASSFKQGAYEQYF; CDR3nt: TGCGCCAGCAGCTTCAAACAGGGGGCGTACGAGCAGTACTTC
j_gene: TRBJ2-7; v_gene: TRBV7-2; d_gene: TRBD1; abundance: NA; CDR3aa: CASSLGPDGTGSRQYF; CDR3nt: TGTGCCAGCAGCTTAGGGCCGGACGGGACAGGGTCGCGGCAGTACTTC
j_gene: TRBJ2-7; v_gene: TRBV28; d_gene: NA; abundance: NA; CDR3aa: CASRSSDSYEQYF; CDR3nt: TGTGCCAGCAGGTCTAGCGACTCCTACGAGCAGTACTTC
j_gene: TRBJ2-5; v_gene: TRBV28; d_gene: TRBD2; abundance: few; CDR3aa: CASSFYPSGSFETQYF; CDR3nt: TGTGCCAGCAGTTTTTATCCTAGCGGGAGTTTTGAGACCCAGTACTTC
j_gene: TRBJ2-5; v_gene: TRBV4-3; d_gene: NA; abundance: few; CDR3aa: CASSQARPSGKETQYF; CDR3nt: TGCGCCAGCAGCCAAGCCCGTCCCTCGGGAAAAGAGACCCAGTACTTC
j_gene: TRBJ2-7; v_gene: TRBV5-1; d_gene: NA; abundance: NA; CDR3aa: CASIPLPGAYEQYF; CDR3nt: TGCGCCAGCATCCCCCTCCCGGGAGCCTACGAGCAGTACTTC
j_gene: TRBJ2-2; v_gene: TRBV19; d_gene: NA; abundance: few; CDR3aa: CASSSSWDTGELFF; CDR3nt: TGTGCCAGTAGTTCCTCCTGGGACACCGGGGAGCTGTTTTTT
j_gene: TRBJ1-4; v_gene: TRBV6-5; d_gene: NA; abundance: few; CDR3aa: CASSYRVLSLEKLFF; CDR3nt: TGTGCCAGCAGTTACAGGGTCCTAAGTCTAGAAAAACTGTTTTTT
j_gene: TRBJ2-7; v_gene: TRBV6-1; d_gene: NA; abundance: NA; CDR3aa: CASSGRLDLYEQYF; CDR3nt: TGTGCCAGCAGTGGAAGACTAGACCTCTACGAGCAGTACTTC
j_gene: TRBJ2-5; v_gene: TRBV5-6; d_gene: TRBD1; abundance: NA; CDR3aa: CASSLQGNQETQYF; CDR3nt: TGTGCCAGCAGCTTACAGGGGAACCAAGAGACCCAGTACTTC
j_gene: TRBJ2-5; v_gene: TRBV11-2; d_gene: NA; abundance: few; CDR3aa: CASSLIGAGRETQYF; CDR3nt: TGTGCCAGCAGCTTAATCGGGGCAGGGCGAGAGACCCAGTACTTC
j_gene: TRBJ2-1; v_gene: TRBV5-4; d_gene: NA; abundance: few; CDR3aa: CASSLGVAGPYNEQFF; CDR3nt: TGTGCCAGCAGCTTGGGGGTGGCGGGACCCTACAATGAGCAGTTCTTC
j_gene: TRBJ2-2; v_gene: TRBV2; d_gene: NA; abundance: NA; CDR3aa: CASSGAVANTGELFF; CDR3nt: TGTGCCAGCAGTGGGGCAGTCGCGAACACCGGGGAGCTGTTTTTT
j_gene: TRBJ2-1; v_gene: TRBV2; d_gene: NA; abundance: NA; CDR3aa: CASSFRAEQFF; CDR3nt: TGTGCCAGCAGCTTTAGGGCTGAGCAGTTCTTC
j_gene: TRBJ2-7; v_gene: TRBV7-2; d_gene: NA; abundance: NA; CDR3aa: CASSPGRDTPRYEQYF; CDR3nt: TGTGCCAGCAGCCCGGGACGAGACACACCTAGATACGAGCAGTACTTC
j_gene: TRBJ2-1; v_gene: TRBV7-9; d_gene: NA; abundance: NA; CDR3aa: CASSLRDGNEQFF; CDR3nt: TGTGCCAGCAGCTTAAGGGACGGGAATGAGCAGTTCTTC
j_gene: TRBJ2-7; v_gene: TRBV5-1; d_gene: NA; abundance: NA; CDR3aa: CASSLISGPAYEQYF; CDR3nt: TGCGCCAGCAGCTTGATCAGCGGGCCAGCCTACGAGCAGTACTTC
j_gene: TRBJ2-1; v_gene: TRBV5-1; d_gene: TRBD1; abundance: NA; CDR3aa: CASSLGQGGNEQFF; CDR3nt: TGCGCCAGCAGCTTGGGACAGGGTGGCAATGAGCAGTTCTTC
j_gene: TRBJ1-5; v_gene: TRBV19; d_gene: TRBD1; abundance: NA; CDR3aa: CASSIWDRKRHPQHF; CDR3nt: TGTGCCAGTAGTATATGGGACAGAAAAAGGCACCCCCAGCATTTT
j_gene: TRBJ2-7; v_gene: TRBV10-3; d_gene: TRBD1; abundance: few; CDR3aa: CATGQGFSYEQYF; CDR3nt: TGTGCCACTGGACAGGGGTTTTCCTACGAGCAGTACTTC
j_gene: TRBJ2-1; v_gene: TRBV6-1; d_gene: NA; abundance: few; CDR3aa: CASSDSGAPQFF; CDR3nt: TGTGCCAGCAGTGATTCCGGAGCCCCACAGTTCTTC
j_gene: TRBJ1-1; v_gene: TRBV5-4; d_gene: NA; abundance: few; CDR3aa: CASSLDFLARTDSLNTEAFF; CDR3nt: TGTGCCAGCAGCTTGGATTTCTTGGCGAGGACGGACAGCCTGAACACTGAAGCTTTCTTT
j_gene: TRBJ2-3; v_gene: TRBV20-1; d_gene: NA; abundance: NA; CDR3aa: CSAHINTQYF; CDR3nt: TGCAGTGCCCATATCAATACGCAGTATTTT
j_gene: TRBJ2-1; v_gene: TRBV4-3; d_gene: NA; abundance: NA; CDR3aa: CASSHLITLYNEQFF; CDR3nt: TGCGCCAGCAGCCACCTGATTACCCTCTACAATGAGCAGTTCTTC
j_gene: TRBJ1-5; v_gene: TRBV21-1; d_gene: NA; abundance: few; CDR3aa: CASPGNPSPDISQHF; CDR3nt: TGTGCCAGCCCCGGAAACCCCAGCCCTGATATATCCCAGCATTTT
j_gene: TRBJ1-1; v_gene: TRBV27; d_gene: NA; abundance: few; CDR3aa: CASSSYRNTEAFF; CDR3nt: TGTGCCAGCAGTTCCTACAGGAACACTGAAGCTTTCTTT
j_gene: TRBJ1-4; v_gene: TRBV7-2; d_gene: TRBD1; abundance: many; CDR3aa: CASSPKTGQKLFF; CDR3nt: TGTGCCAGCAGCCCGAAGACAGGGCAGAAACTGTTTTTT